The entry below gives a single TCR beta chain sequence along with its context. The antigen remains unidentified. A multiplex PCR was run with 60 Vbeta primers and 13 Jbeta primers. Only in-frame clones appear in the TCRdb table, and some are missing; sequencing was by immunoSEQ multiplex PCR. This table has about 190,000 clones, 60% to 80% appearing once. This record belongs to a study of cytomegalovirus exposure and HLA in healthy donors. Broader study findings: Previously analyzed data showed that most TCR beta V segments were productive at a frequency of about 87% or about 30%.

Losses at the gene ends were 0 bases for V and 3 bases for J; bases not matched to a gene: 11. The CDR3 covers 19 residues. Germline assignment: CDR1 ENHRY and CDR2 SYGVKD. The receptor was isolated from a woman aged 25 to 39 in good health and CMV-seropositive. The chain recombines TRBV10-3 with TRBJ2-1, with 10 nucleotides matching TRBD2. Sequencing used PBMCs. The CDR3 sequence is CAISESGVAGGQIYNEQFF. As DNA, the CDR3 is TGTGCCATCAGTGAGTCGGGGGTAGCGGGAGGACAGATCTACAATGAGCAGTTCTTC.